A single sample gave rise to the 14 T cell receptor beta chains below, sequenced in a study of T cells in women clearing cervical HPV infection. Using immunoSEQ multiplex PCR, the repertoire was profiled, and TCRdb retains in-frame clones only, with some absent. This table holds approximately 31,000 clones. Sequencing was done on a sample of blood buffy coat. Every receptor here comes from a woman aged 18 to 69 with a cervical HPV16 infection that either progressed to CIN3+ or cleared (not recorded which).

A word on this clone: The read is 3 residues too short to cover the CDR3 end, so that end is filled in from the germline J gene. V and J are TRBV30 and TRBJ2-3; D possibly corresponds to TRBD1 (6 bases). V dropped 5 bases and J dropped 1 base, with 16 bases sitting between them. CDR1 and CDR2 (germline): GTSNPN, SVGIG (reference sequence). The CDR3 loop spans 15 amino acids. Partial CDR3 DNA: TGTGCCTGGGCCCCGGGGACAACTGGCACAGATACG. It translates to CAWAPGTTGTDT. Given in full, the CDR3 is CAWAPGTTGTDTQYF.

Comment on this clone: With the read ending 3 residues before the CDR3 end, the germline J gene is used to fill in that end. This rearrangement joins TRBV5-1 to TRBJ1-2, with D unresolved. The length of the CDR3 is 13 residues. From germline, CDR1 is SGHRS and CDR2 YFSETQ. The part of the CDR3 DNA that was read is TGCGCCAGCAGCTTGGAGAGGGTGGAGACC. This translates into CASSLERVET. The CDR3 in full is CASSLERVETYTF.

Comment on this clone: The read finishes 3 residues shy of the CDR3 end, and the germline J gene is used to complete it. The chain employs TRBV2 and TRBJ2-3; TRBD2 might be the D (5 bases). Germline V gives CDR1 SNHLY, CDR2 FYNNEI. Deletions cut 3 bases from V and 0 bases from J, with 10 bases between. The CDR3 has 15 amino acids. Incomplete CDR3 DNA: TGTGCCAGCAGTGACCGGGGAGTCAGCACAGATACG. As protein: CASSDRGVSTDT. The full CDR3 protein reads CASSDRGVSTDTQYF.

The DNA read from the CDR3 is TGTGCCAGCAGCGGCCAACACAATGAG. This encodes CASSGQHNE. The CDR3 in full is CASSGQHNEQFF. V is TRBV5-8 and J is TRBJ2-1; D is undetermined. The read halts 3 residues ahead of the CDR3 end, with the missing end drawn from the germline J gene. The CDR3 sequence is 12 residues long. The germline V gene encodes CDR1 SGHTS and CDR2 YDEGEE. V was trimmed by 4 bases and J by 5 bases, leaving 7 bases between them.

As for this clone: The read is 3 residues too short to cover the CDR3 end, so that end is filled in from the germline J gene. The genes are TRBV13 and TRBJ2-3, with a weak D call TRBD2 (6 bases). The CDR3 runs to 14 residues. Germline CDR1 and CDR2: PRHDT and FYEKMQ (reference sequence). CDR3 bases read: TGTGCCAGCAGCCTACGCGGGGTTGGGGAGACG. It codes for CASSLRGVGET. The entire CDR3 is CASSLRGVGETQYF.

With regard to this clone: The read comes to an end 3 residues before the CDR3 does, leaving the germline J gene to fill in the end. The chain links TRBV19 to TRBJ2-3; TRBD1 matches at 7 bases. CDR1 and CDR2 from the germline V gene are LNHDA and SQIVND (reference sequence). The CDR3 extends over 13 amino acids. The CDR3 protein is CASSINRGETQYF. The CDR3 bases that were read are TGTGCCAGTAGTATAAACAGGGGTGAGACG.

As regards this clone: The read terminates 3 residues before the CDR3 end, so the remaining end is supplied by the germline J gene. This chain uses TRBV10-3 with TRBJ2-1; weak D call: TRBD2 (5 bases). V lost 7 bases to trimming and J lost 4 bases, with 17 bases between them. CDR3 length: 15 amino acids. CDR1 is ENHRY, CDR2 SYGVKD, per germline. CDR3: CAIILRLAVYNEQFF. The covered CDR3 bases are TGTGCCATCATTTTGCGGCTAGCTGTGTACAATGAG.

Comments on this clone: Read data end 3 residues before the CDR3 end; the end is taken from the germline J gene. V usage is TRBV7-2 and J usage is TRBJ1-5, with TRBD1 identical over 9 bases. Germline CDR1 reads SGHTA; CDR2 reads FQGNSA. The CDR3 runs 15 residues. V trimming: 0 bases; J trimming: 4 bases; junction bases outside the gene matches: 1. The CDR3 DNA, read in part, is TGTGCCAGCAGCTTAGCGGGGACAGGGAATCAGCCC. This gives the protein CASSLAGTGNQP. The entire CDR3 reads CASSLAGTGNQPQHF.

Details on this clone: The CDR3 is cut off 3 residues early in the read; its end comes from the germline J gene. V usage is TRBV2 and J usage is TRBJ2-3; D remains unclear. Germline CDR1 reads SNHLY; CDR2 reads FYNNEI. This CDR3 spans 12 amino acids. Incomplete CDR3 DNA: TGTGCCAGCAGTGCCCGTTACATGGCG. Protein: CASSARYMA. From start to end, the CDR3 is CASSARYMAQYF. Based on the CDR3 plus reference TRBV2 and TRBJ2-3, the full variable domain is EPEVTQTPSHQVTQMGQEVILRCVPISNHLYFYWYRQILGQKVEFLVSFYNNEISEKSEIFDDQFSVERPDGSNFTLKIRSTKLEDSAMYFCASSARYMAQYFGPGTRLTVL.

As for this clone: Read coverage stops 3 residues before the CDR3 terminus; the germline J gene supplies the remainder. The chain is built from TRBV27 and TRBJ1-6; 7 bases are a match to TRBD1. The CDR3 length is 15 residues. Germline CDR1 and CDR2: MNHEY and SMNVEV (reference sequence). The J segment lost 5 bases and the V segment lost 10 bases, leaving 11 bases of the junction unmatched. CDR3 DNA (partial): TGTGCCACCAAAACCCCGGGACAGAATAATTCACCC. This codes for CATKTPGQNNSP. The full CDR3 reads CATKTPGQNNSPLHF.

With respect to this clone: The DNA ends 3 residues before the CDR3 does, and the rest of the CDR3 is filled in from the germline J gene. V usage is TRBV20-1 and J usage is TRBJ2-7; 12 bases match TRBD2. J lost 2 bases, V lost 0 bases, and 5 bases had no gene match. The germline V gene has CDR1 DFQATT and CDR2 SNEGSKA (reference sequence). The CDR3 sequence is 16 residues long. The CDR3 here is CSARDQRLAGAYEQYF. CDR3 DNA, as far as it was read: TGCAGTGCTAGAGATCAAAGACTAGCGGGGGCCTACGAG.

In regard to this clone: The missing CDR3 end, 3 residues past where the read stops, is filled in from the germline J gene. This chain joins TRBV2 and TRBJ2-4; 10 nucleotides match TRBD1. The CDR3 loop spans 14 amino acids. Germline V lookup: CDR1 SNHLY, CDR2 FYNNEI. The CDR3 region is CASSKTGGGETQYF. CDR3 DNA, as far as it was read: TGTGCCAGCAGTAAGACAGGGGGCGGGGAGACT.

The CDR3 sequence is CASSQEGLAAPYEQYF. CDR3 DNA (partial): TGCGCCAGCAGCCAAGAGGGTCTAGCGGCCCCCTACGAG. This rearrangement joins TRBV4-1 to TRBJ2-7; 7 bases map to TRBD2. The CDR3 extends 3 residues past the end of the read, so its final part is completed from the germline J gene. In germline, CDR1 is MGHRA, CDR2 YSYEKL. Germline trimming cut 0 bases from V and 2 bases from J; bases unmatched to any gene: 7. This CDR3 is built from 16 residues.

CDR3 sequence reads: CASSLTVKRGPSETQYF. The sequenced CDR3 bases are TGTGCCAGCAGCCTTACGGTTAAGCGGGGCCCAAGTGAGACC. This chain connects TRBV13 to TRBJ2-5; 7 bases align to TRBD2. The CDR3 is cut off 3 residues early in the read; its end comes from the germline J gene. This CDR3 comprises 17 residues. V trimming: 5 bases; J trimming: 5 bases; junction bases outside the gene matches: 17. Germline CDR1 is PRHDT and CDR2 is FYEKMQ (reference sequence). The full variable domain, completed using reference TRBV13 and TRBJ2-5, is AAGVIQSPRHLIKEKRETATLKCYPIPRHDTVYWYQQGPGQDPQFLISFYEKMQSDKGSIPDRFSAQQFSDYHSELNMSSLELGDSALYFCASSLTVKRGPSETQYFGPGTRLLVL.